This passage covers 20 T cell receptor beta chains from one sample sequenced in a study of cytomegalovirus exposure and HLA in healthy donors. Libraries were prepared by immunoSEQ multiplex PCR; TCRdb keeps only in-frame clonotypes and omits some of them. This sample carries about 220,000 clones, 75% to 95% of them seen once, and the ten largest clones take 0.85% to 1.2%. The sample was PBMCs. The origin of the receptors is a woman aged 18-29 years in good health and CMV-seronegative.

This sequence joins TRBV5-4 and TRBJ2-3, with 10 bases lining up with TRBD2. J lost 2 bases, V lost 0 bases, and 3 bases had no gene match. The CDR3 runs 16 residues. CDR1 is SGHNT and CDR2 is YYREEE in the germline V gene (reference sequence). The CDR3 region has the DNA TGTGCCAGCAGCTTGGTAAGCGGGAGGGCCACAGATACGCAGTATTTT. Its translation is CASSLVSGRATDTQYF.

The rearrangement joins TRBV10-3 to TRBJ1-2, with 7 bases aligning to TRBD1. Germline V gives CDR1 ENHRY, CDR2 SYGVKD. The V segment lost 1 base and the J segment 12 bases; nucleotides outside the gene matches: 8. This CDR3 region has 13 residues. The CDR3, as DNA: TGTGCCATCAGTGAGTATAGACAGGGCGTCGACACCTTC. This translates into CAISEYRQGVDTF.

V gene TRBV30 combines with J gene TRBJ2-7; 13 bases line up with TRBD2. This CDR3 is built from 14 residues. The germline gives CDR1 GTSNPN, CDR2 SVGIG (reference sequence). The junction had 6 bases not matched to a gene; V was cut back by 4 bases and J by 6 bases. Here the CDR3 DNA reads TGTGCCTGGACAAGACTAGCGGGAGGACTCGAGCAGTACTTC. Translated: CAWTRLAGGLEQYF.

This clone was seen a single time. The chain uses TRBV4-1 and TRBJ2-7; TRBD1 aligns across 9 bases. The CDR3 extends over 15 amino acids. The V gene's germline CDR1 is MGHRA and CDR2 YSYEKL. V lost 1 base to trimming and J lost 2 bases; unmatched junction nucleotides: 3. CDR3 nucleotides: TGCGCCAGCAGCCAAGTGGACAGGGGTCCCTACGAGCAGTACTTC. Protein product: CASSQVDRGPYEQYF.

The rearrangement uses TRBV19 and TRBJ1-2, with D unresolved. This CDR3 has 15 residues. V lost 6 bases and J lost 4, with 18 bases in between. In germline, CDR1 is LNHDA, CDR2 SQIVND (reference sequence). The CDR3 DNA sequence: TGTGCCAGTAGCCCCCGGTTGGGTCTAGGCTATGGCTACACCTTC. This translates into CASSPRLGLGYGYTF. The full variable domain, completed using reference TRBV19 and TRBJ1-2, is DGGITQSPKYLFRKEGQNVTLSCEQNLNHDAMYWYRQDPGQGLRLIYYSQIVNDFQKGDIAEGYSVSREKKESFPLTVTSAQKNPTAFYLCASSPRLGLGYGYTFGSGTRLTVV.

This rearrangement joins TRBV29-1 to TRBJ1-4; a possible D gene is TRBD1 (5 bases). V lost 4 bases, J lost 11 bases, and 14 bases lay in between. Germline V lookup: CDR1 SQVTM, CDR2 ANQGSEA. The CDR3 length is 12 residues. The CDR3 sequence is CSVGGGREKLFF. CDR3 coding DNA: TGCAGCGTTGGGGGGGGAAGGGAGAAACTGTTTTTT.

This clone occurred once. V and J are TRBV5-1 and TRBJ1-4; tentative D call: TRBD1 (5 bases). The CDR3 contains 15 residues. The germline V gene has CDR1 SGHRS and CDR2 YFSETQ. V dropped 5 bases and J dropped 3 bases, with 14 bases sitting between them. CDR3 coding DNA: TGCGCCAGCAGGTTCCAGGGTGGGTCTAATGAAAAACTGTTTTTT. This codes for CASRFQGGSNEKLFF.

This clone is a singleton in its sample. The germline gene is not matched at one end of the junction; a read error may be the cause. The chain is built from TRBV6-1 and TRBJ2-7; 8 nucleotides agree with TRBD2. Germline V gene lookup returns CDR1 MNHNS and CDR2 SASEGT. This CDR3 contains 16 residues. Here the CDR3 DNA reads TGTGCCAGCAGTGAAGCAGTAACTAGCGGCTCCCACGAGCAGTACTTC. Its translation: CASSEAVTSGSHEQYF.

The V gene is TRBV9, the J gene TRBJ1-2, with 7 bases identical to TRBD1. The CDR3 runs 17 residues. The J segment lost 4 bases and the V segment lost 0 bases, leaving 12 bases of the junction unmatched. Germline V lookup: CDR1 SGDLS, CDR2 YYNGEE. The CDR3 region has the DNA TGTGCCAGCAGCGTAGCCATCGGGGACAGCGAAACCTATGGCTACACCTTC. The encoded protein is CASSVAIGDSETYGYTF.

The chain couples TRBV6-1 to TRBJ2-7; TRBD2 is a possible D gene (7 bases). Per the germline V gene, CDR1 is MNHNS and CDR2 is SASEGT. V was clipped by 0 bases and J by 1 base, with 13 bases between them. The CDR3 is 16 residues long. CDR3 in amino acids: CASSEAGKGGSYEQYF. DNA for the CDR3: TGTGCCAGCAGTGAAGCGGGAAAGGGGGGGTCCTACGAGCAGTACTTC.

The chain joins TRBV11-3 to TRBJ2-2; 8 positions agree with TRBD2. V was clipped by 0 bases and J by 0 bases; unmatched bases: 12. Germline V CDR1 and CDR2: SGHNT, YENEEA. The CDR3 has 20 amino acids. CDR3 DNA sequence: TGTGCCAGCAGCTTAGATCAACGAGCGGGAGTGCATCCGAACACCGGGGAGCTGTTTTTT. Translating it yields CASSLDQRAGVHPNTGELFF.

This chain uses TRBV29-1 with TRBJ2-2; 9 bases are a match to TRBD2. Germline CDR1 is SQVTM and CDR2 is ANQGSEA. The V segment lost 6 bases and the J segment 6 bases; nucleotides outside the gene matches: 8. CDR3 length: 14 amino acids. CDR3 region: CSVRREGLPGELFF. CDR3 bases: TGCAGCGTCAGGCGGGAGGGCCTACCCGGGGAGCTGTTTTTT.

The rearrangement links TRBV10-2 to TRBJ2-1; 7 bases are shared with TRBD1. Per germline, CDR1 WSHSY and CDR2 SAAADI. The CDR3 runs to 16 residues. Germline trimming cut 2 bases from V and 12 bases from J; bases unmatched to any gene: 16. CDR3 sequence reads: CASSETRTGQSLVQFF. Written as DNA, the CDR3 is TGCGCCAGCAGTGAGACGAGGACAGGCCAATCTCTAGTGCAGTTCTTC.

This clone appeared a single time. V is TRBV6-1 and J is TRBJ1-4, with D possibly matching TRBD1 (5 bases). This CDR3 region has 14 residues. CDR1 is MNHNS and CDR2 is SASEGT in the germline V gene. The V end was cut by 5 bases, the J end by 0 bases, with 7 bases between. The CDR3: CASSPGPTNEKLFF. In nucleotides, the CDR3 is TGTGCCAGCAGTCCAGGGCCAACTAATGAAAAACTGTTTTTT.

CDR3 coding DNA: TGTGCCAGCAGCGGCCTGGATACGCAGTATTTT. The encoded protein is CASSGLDTQYF. The V call is TRBV7-8, the J call TRBJ2-3, with D unresolved. V lost 5 bases and J lost 6, with 6 bases in between. CDR3 length: 11 residues. Germline-derived CDR1 and CDR2 are SGHVS and FQNEAQ.

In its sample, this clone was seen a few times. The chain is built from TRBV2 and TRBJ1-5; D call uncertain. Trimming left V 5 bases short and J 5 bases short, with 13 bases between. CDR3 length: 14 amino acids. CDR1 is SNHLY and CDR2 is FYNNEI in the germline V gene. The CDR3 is CASSILNSDQPQHF. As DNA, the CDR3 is TGTGCCAGCAGTATCCTAAACTCCGATCAGCCCCAGCATTTT.

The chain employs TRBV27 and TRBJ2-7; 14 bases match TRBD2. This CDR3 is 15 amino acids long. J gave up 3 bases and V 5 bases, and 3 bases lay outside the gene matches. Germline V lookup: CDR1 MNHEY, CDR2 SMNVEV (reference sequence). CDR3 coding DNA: TGTGCCAGCAGTCTGGGGACTAGCGGGAGCTACGAGCAGTACTTC. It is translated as CASSLGTSGSYEQYF.

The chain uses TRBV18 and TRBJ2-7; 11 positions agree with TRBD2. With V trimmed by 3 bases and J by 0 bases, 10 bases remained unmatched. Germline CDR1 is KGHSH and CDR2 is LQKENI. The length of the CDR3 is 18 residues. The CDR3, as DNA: TGTGCCAGCTCACCCGGGACTAGCGGACTACCCCTCTCCTACGAGCAGTACTTC. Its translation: CASSPGTSGLPLSYEQYF.

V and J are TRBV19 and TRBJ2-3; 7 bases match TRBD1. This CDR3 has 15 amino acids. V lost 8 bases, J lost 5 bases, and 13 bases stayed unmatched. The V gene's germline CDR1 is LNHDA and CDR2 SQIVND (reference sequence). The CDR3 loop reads CASQVRDSRLDTQYF. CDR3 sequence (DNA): TGTGCCAGTCAGGTCCGGGACAGCCGCTTAGATACGCAGTATTTT. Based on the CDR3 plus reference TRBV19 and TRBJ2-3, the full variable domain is DGGITQSPKYLFRKEGQNVTLSCEQNLNHDAMYWYRQDPGQGLRLIYYSQIVNDFQKGDIAEGYSVSREKKESFPLTVTSAQKNPTAFYLCASQVRDSRLDTQYFGPGTRLTVL.

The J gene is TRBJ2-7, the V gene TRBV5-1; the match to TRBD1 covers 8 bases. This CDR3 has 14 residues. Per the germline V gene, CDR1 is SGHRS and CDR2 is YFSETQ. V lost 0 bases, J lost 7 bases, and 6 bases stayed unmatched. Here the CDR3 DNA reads TGCGCCAGCAGCTTGGCTCAGGGGGCATGGGAGCAGTACTTC. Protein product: CASSLAQGAWEQYF.